The 18 T cell receptor beta chains below come from one sample, sequenced in a study of cytomegalovirus exposure and HLA in healthy donors. Here immunoSEQ multiplex PCR was the method, and the copy in TCRdb shows in-frame clones only, minus some. Of 60,000 or so clones detected, 75% to 95% appear once; the ten largest clones hold 2% to 2.5%. Sequencing input: PBMCs. The receptor source for this set is a woman aged 25 to 45 in good health and CMV-seronegative.

The chain links TRBV11-2 to TRBJ2-3; TRBD2 might be the D (6 bases). The ends were cut back, 4 bases at V and 2 bases at J, with 22 bases in the middle. Germline V CDR1 and CDR2: SGHAT, FQNNGV. CDR3 length: 18 amino acids. The CDR3 DNA reads TGTGCCAGCAGCTCCCTAGTAACTAGCCGACCACCCACAGATACGCAGTATTTT. Translation gives CASSSLVTSRPPTDTQYF.

This clone was observed a few times. The chain carries TRBV4-1 and TRBJ2-3, with D possibly being TRBD1 (6 bases). Germline assignment: CDR1 MGHRA and CDR2 YSYEKL. This CDR3 comprises 15 residues. V lost 1 base and J lost 6, with 14 bases in between. The CDR3 DNA reads TGCGCCAGCAGCCAAGCCTTCCACCAGGGGGATACGCAGTATTTT. Its translation is CASSQAFHQGDTQYF.

The V gene is TRBV5-1, the J gene TRBJ2-7; the match to TRBD1 covers 9 bases. CDR1 and CDR2 (germline): SGHRS, YFSETQ. Trimming took 2 bases from V and 4 from J; bases not matched to a gene: 13. The CDR3 sequence is 17 residues long. The CDR3 spells CASSLTPLGDRAYEQYF. The CDR3 DNA reads TGCGCCAGCAGCTTAACTCCCCTTGGGGACAGGGCATACGAGCAGTACTTC.

This clone was detected a few times. V is TRBV7-9 and J is TRBJ2-7, with a weak D call TRBD2 (6 bases). The ends were cut back, 4 bases at V and 4 bases at J, with 11 bases in the middle. The CDR3 is made up of 13 amino acids. CDR1 SEHNR and CDR2 FQNEAQ come from the germline V gene (reference sequence). The CDR3 reads CASSSLGLYEQYF. DNA of the CDR3: TGTGCCAGCAGCTCCTTGGGACTTTACGAGCAGTACTTC.

As DNA, the CDR3 is TGTGCCAGCTCACCCGGGGCTGGGCGGGGTGATGGCTACACCTTC. Its protein is CASSPGAGRGDGYTF. J is TRBJ1-2 and V is TRBV18, with TRBD1 as a possible D gene (5 bases). CDR3 length: 15 residues. Germline CDR1 KGHSH, CDR2 LQKENI. V was clipped by 3 bases and J by 6 bases, with 17 bases between them.

The rearrangement uses TRBV7-3 and TRBJ2-3, with TRBD2 matching over 8 bases. From germline, CDR1 is SGHTA and CDR2 FQGTGA. The V and J ends lost 5 bases and 2 bases, in that order; junction bases with no gene match: 9. CDR3 length equals 16 residues. The CDR3 loop is CASSRGGSDNTDTQYF. CDR3 nucleotide sequence: TGTGCCAGCAGCCGGGGGGGCTCCGACAACACAGATACGCAGTATTTT.

The V and J genes are TRBV28 and TRBJ2-7; TRBD1 matches at 7 bases. Trimming cost V 5 bases and J 3 bases; bases outside gene matches: 10. The CDR3 spans 15 residues. Germline lookup yields CDR1 MDHEN and CDR2 SYDVKM. The CDR3 region has the DNA TGTGCCAGCAGTACTAACAGGGGTTGGGGCTACGAGCAGTACTTC. Protein product: CASSTNRGWGYEQYF.

The chain couples TRBV11-2 to TRBJ2-2; no firm D call. CDR1 and CDR2 from the germline V gene are SGHAT and FQNNGV. The CDR3 runs to 17 residues. The V end was cut by 4 bases, the J end by 5 bases, with 20 bases between. The CDR3 region has the DNA TGTGCCAGCAGCTCGGCCCCGGCAGGCTCCGGAACCGGGGAGCTGTTTTTT. Encoded protein: CASSSAPAGSGTGELFF.

A single count supports this clone. The chain uses TRBV18 and TRBJ2-3, with 10 positions matching TRBD2. J was trimmed by 4 bases and V by 3 bases; bases with no gene match: 13. CDR3 length: 18 residues. The germline CDR1 and CDR2 sequences are KGHSH and LQKENI. The CDR3, as DNA: TGTGCCAGCTCACCGAACAGCGGGAGGGCCTCTTCTTCAGATACGCAGTATTTT. Translation gives CASSPNSGRASSSDTQYF.

The V gene is TRBV10-3, the J gene TRBJ2-1; possible D gene TRBD1, 7 bases. The CDR3 has 15 residues. In germline, CDR1 is ENHRY, CDR2 SYGVKD. V gave up 7 bases and J gave up 10 bases, with 23 bases separating them. For the CDR3, the DNA is TGTGCCATCACACCCTCGGCAGGGGGACTCAGGGAGCAGTTCTTC. It codes for CAITPSAGGLREQFF.

The gene calls are TRBV28 and TRBJ1-2; D is perhaps TRBD1 (5 bases). The ends were cut back, 6 bases at V and 6 bases at J, with 8 bases in the middle. Germline CDR1 MDHEN, CDR2 SYDVKM. This CDR3 spans 11 amino acids. The CDR3 bases are TGTGCCAGCAGAGTCAGGGATGGCTACACCTTC. Translation: CASRVRDGYTF.

The J gene is TRBJ2-7, the V gene TRBV5-1, with 9 bases lining up with TRBD1. The CDR3 spans 14 residues. The junction had 9 bases not matched to a gene; V was cut back by 4 bases and J by 7 bases. CDR1 and CDR2 from the germline V gene are SGHRS and YFSETQ. CDR3 region: CASSPGTGLGEQYF. The CDR3 nucleotides read TGCGCCAGCAGCCCGGGGACAGGGCTGGGAGAGCAGTACTTC.

The chain couples TRBV14 to TRBJ1-2, with 12 bases aligning to TRBD1. Germline V gene sequence: CDR1 SGHDN, CDR2 FVKESK. Trimming took 6 bases from V and 10 from J; bases not matched to a gene: 24. The CDR3 consists of 19 residues. The DNA of the CDR3 is TGTGCCAGCAGTTCAGACCCACGGGACAGGGGGCCGTTCGACATAGTCTACACCTTC. It codes for CASSSDPRDRGPFDIVYTF.

The CDR3: CASSFSRQGLSSGANVLTF. CDR3 coding DNA: TGTGCCAGCAGTTTTTCTCGACAGGGCCTTAGCTCTGGGGCCAACGTCCTGACTTTC. The chain carries TRBV27 and TRBJ2-6; 7 positions match TRBD1. Germline trimming cut 3 bases from V and 0 bases from J; bases unmatched to any gene: 11. CDR1 and CDR2 from the germline V gene are MNHEY and SMNVEV (reference sequence). The CDR3 length is 19 residues.

This chain uses TRBV27 with TRBJ2-2; tentative D call: TRBD1 (5 bases). V lost 6 bases and J 1 base, leaving 6 bases between the germline ends. Germline V gives CDR1 MNHEY, CDR2 SMNVEV (reference sequence). This CDR3 spans 13 amino acids. CDR3 residues: CASRTENTGELFF. CDR3 DNA sequence: TGTGCCAGCAGGACAGAGAACACCGGGGAGCTGTTTTTT.

The gene calls are TRBV7-9 and TRBJ2-5; 8 nucleotides line up with TRBD2. Per the germline V gene, CDR1 is SEHNR and CDR2 is FQNEAQ (reference sequence). J was trimmed by 4 bases and V by 5 bases; bases with no gene match: 15. The CDR3 extends over 17 amino acids. This chain's CDR3 is CASSRYPSGPPPETQYF. The CDR3 DNA follows: TGTGCCAGCAGCCGATACCCTAGCGGGCCCCCCCCAGAGACCCAGTACTTC. The whole variable domain, remainder taken from reference TRBV7-9 and TRBJ2-5, is DTGVSQNPRHKITKRGQNVTFRCDPISEHNRLYWYRQTLGQGPEFLTYFQNEAQLEKSRLLSDRFSAERPKGSFSTLEIQRTEQGDSAMYLCASSRYPSGPPPETQYFGPGTRLLVL.

The chain is built from TRBV19 and TRBJ2-2, with D maybe TRBD1 (7 bases). Germline lookup yields CDR1 LNHDA and CDR2 SQIVND (reference sequence). The CDR3 loop spans 14 amino acids. V dropped 9 bases and J dropped 3 bases, with 14 bases sitting between them. The DNA for the CDR3 is TGTGCCAGCTCCCTCAGGGGGGACACCGGGGAGCTGTTTTTT. It encodes CASSLRGDTGELFF.

The chain recombines TRBV28 with TRBJ2-7, with D tentatively TRBD1 (5 bases). Trimming pared 1 base from V and 6 bases from J, leaving 7 bases between. The CDR3 extends over 12 amino acids. CDR1 and CDR2 (germline): MDHEN, SYDVKM. CDR3 region: CASSLSGLEQYF. In DNA form, the CDR3 reads TGTGCCAGCAGTTTATCAGGGCTCGAGCAGTACTTC.